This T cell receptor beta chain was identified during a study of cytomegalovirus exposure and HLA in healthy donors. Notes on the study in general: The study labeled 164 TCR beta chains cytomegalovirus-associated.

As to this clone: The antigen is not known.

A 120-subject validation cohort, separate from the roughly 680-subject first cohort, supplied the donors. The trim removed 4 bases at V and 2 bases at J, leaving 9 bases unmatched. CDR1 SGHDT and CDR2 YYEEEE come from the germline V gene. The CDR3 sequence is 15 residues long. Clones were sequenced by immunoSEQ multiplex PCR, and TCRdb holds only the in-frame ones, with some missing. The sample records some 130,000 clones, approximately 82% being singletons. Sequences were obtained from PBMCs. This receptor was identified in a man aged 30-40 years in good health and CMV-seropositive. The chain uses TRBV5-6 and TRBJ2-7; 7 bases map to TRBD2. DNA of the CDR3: TGTGCCAGCAGCCCTTTGCGGGAGAGAACCTACGAGCAGTACTTC. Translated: CASSPLRERTYEQYF. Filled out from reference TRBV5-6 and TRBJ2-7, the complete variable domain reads DAGVTQSPTHLIKTRGQQVTLRCSPKSGHDTVSWYQQALGQGPQFIFQYYEEEERQRGNFPDRFSGHQFPNYSSELNVNALLLGDSALYLCASSPLRERTYEQYFGPGTRLTVT.